The TCR beta chain described here comes from a study of CD8 T cells in ankylosing spondylitis. Study findings and constraints: It appeared that ankylosing spondylitis blood was characterized by a TCR beta motif of several highly homologous variants. The disease-linked clones had a CD8+ phenotype and low blood frequencies. Matched synovial fluid from ankylosing spondylitis patients was reported to be enriched for disease-linked clones. In reactive arthritis synovial fluid and blood, some motif variants had been reported before.

The V end lost 7 bases, the J end lost 3 bases, and 10 bases lay between the germline ends. Germline V gene data show CDR1 as SQVTM and CDR2 as ANQGSEA. The CDR3 extends over 12 amino acids. From the 5' RACE reads, TCRdb called clonotypes with MiXCR, one entry per CDR3 protein. This sample has 200,000 to 250,000 distinct CDR3 sequences, with about 10% found just once. This clonotype was detected ten times or more. Its antigen is not identified. The TCR was taken from a male donor with ankylosing spondylitis or in good health (not recorded which). The sequenced sample was blood, either unsorted or a sorted T cell fraction (not recorded which). V is TRBV29-1 and J is TRBJ2-1, with D maybe TRBD1 (5 bases). In DNA form, the CDR3 reads TGCAGCGCAGGACATAGCTACAATGAGCAGTTCTTC. Protein product: CSAGHSYNEQFF.